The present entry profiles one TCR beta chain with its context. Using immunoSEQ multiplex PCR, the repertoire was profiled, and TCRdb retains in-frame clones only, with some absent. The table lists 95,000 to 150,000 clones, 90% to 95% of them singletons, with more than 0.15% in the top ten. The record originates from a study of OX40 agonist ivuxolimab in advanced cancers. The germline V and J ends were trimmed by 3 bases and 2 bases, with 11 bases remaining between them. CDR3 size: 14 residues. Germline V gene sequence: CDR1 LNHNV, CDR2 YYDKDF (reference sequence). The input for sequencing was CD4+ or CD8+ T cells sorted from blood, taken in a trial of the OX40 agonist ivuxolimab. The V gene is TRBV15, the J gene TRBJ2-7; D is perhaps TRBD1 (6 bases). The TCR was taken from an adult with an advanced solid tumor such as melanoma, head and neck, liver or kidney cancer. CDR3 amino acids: CATSSRRQAYEQYF. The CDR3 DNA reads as TGTGCCACCAGCAGTCGGAGACAGGCCTACGAGCAGTACTTC. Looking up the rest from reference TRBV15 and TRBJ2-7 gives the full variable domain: DAMVIQNPRYQVTQFGKPVTLSCSQTLNHNVMYWYQQKSSQAPKLLFHYYDKDFNNEADTPDNFQSRRPNTSFCFLDIRSPGLGDTAMYLCATSSRRQAYEQYFGPGTRLTVT.